The 9 T cell receptor beta chains presented below share a single source sample, sequenced in a study of control samples from healthy donors and cancer patients. The method was immunoSEQ multiplex PCR; TCRdb's version includes in-frame clones alone and lacks a portion of them. The repertoire holds roughly 88,000 clones, roughly 80% seen once, with 15% to 20% in the top ten. Sequencing was carried out using blood. The receptor source for this set is a man aged 25 to 40 in good health.

The chain joins TRBV5-5 to TRBJ1-1; no reliable D call. This CDR3 region has 11 residues. Trimming took off 2 bases at V and 5 bases at J, with 4 bases between the two ends. Germline lookup yields CDR1 SGHKS and CDR2 YYEKEE (reference sequence). The CDR3 is CASSLGTEAFF. CDR3 in DNA: TGTGCCAGCAGCTTAGGAACTGAAGCTTTCTTT.

The J gene is TRBJ2-7, the V gene TRBV5-6; 10 nucleotides align to TRBD1. The CDR3 loop spans 13 amino acids. Germline CDR1 is SGHDT and CDR2 is YYEEEE. J lost 7 bases, V lost 4 bases, and 5 bases had no gene match. The CDR3 sequence: CASSPDRGREQYF. The CDR3 DNA is TGTGCCAGCAGCCCTGACAGGGGGCGAGAGCAGTACTTC.

This chain links TRBV28 with TRBJ1-5; 9 nucleotides align to TRBD1. This CDR3 contains 14 residues. With V trimmed by 4 bases and J by 5 bases, 3 bases remained unmatched. In germline, CDR1 is MDHEN, CDR2 SYDVKM. The CDR3 protein is CASSSDRGYQPQHF. In DNA, the CDR3 is TGTGCCAGCAGTTCAGACAGGGGGTATCAGCCCCAGCATTTT.

The chain couples TRBV5-4 to TRBJ2-1; TRBD1 might be the D (6 bases). Trimming pared 4 bases from V and 6 bases from J, leaving 17 bases between. Germline loops: CDR1 SGHNT, CDR2 YYREEE (reference sequence). The CDR3 contains 15 residues. In DNA form, the CDR3 reads TGTGCCAGCAGCCCCAGGGGAAAGGGCAGCAATGAGCAGTTCTTC. Amino acids: CASSPRGKGSNEQFF.

This chain links TRBV28 with TRBJ2-3; TRBD1 might be the D (5 bases). Germline-derived CDR1 and CDR2 are MDHEN and SYDVKM. The CDR3 has 14 amino acids. The germline V and J ends were trimmed by 6 bases and 0 bases, with 10 bases remaining between them. CDR3 sequence: CASSWTKSTDTQYF. The CDR3 region has the DNA TGTGCCAGCAGCTGGACAAAAAGCACAGATACGCAGTATTTT.

The chain links TRBV6-2 or TRBV6-3 to TRBJ1-5; 7 nucleotides agree with TRBD1. Germline values: CDR1 MNHEY, CDR2 SVGEGT. J lost 5 bases, V lost 0 bases, and 7 bases had no gene match. The CDR3 is 16 amino acids. CDR3 in amino acids: CASSYSRYRGYQPQHF. The CDR3 DNA is TGTGCCAGCAGTTACTCGAGGTACAGGGGCTATCAGCCCCAGCATTTT.

The count of this clone is one. The V gene is TRBV2, the J gene TRBJ1-5; a weak D match, TRBD1 (6 bases). Looked up from germline, CDR1 is SNHLY and CDR2 is FYNNEI. Trimming pared 6 bases from V and 0 bases from J, leaving 15 bases between. The CDR3 runs 16 residues. The CDR3, as DNA: TGTGCCAGCAGCCCACGACAGGCCGTTAGCAATCAGCCCCAGCATTTT. Amino acids: CASSPRQAVSNQPQHF. The whole variable domain, filled in from reference TRBV2 and TRBJ1-5, reads EPEVTQTPSHQVTQMGQEVILRCVPISNHLYFYWYRQILGQKVEFLVSFYNNEISEKSEIFDDQFSVERPDGSNFTLKIRSTKLEDSAMYFCASSPRQAVSNQPQHFGDGTRLSIL.

Only one count was recorded for this clone. The chain employs TRBV19 and TRBJ1-2; a weak D match, TRBD1 (5 bases). The CDR3 has 13 residues. In germline, CDR1 is LNHDA, CDR2 SQIVND (reference sequence). Trimming left V 10 bases short and J 2 bases short, with 14 bases between. The CDR3 spells CATTPRGNYGYTF. The CDR3 bases are TGTGCCACCACCCCAAGGGGCAACTATGGCTACACCTTC. Drawing the rest from reference TRBV19 and TRBJ1-2, the complete variable domain is DGGITQSPKYLFRKEGQNVTLSCEQNLNHDAMYWYRQDPGQGLRLIYYSQIVNDFQKGDIAEGYSVSREKKESFPLTVTSAQKNPTAFYLCATTPRGNYGYTFGSGTRLTVV.

The V call is TRBV4-1, the J call TRBJ1-1; TRBD1 might be the D (5 bases). The CDR3 is made up of 14 amino acids. CDR1 MGHRA and CDR2 YSYEKL come from the germline V gene. Trimming removed 4 bases from V and 4 bases from J, with 13 bases in between. CDR3 nucleotide sequence: TGCGCCAGCAGCCTAATTTGGGGGGGCACTGAAGCTTTCTTT. Protein: CASSLIWGGTEAFF.